These 18 T cell receptor beta chains share one sample of origin, sequenced in a study of CD8 T cells in Susac syndrome. An input of roughly 0.45 to 1 ug of RNA was subjected to reverse transcription using random hexamers. TCRdb itself ran the immunoSEQ multiplex PCR reads through MiXCR, one entry per CDR3 protein. The data show hundreds of thousands of distinct CDR3 sequences, 93% seen once. The sample comprised CD4+ T cells from PBMCs. The receptors derive from a human donor with multiple sclerosis.

DNA of the CDR3: TGTGCCAGCAGCTGGTCATTAGCGGGAGAGACCCAGTACTTC. It specifies CASSWSLAGETQYF. The J gene is TRBJ2-5, the V gene TRBV5-4; 7 nucleotides agree with TRBD2. Trimming removed 3 bases from V and 4 bases from J; junction bases left unmatched: 6. CDR1 is SGHNT and CDR2 is YYREEE in the germline V gene (reference sequence). The CDR3 covers 14 residues.

The chain couples TRBV7-6 to TRBJ1-1, with a weak D call TRBD1 (5 bases). CDR1 and CDR2 from the germline V gene are SGHVS and FNYEAQ. Trimming took off 5 bases at V and 5 bases at J, with 15 bases between the two ends. The CDR3 is made up of 14 amino acids. The CDR3 region is CASSAGGGSTEAFF. DNA for the CDR3: TGTGCCAGCAGCGCGGGGGGGGGATCAACTGAAGCTTTCTTT.

The rearrangement joins TRBV28 to TRBJ2-3; TRBD2 agrees at 13 bases. With 5 bases clipped from V and 1 base from J, the junction kept 3 bases outside the gene matches. Per germline, CDR1 MDHEN and CDR2 SYDVKM. CDR3 length: 16 residues. The CDR3 sequence: CASSIGTSGGTDTQYF. CDR3 nucleotides: TGTGCCAGCAGTATCGGGACTAGCGGGGGCACAGATACGCAGTATTTT. Together with reference TRBV28 and TRBJ2-3, the CDR3 gives the full variable domain: DVKVTQSSRYLVKRTGEKVFLECVQDMDHENMFWYRQDPGLGLRLIYFSYDVKMKEKGDIPEGYSVSREKKERFSLILESASTNQTSMYLCASSIGTSGGTDTQYFGPGTRLTVL.

V usage is TRBV3-1 and J usage is TRBJ2-1; 12 nucleotides match TRBD2. Germline CDR1 LGHDT, CDR2 YNNKEL (reference sequence). The ends lost 5 bases at V and 9 bases at J; junction bases unmatched: 8. This CDR3 is 15 amino acids long. The CDR3 protein is CASSKRLAGVGEQFF. CDR3 coding DNA: TGTGCCAGCAGCAAGAGACTAGCGGGAGTAGGTGAGCAGTTCTTC.

The chain has TRBV19 and TRBJ2-2; 7 bases map to TRBD1. Looked up from germline, CDR1 is LNHDA and CDR2 is SQIVND (reference sequence). This CDR3 region has 17 residues. After removal of 1 base from V and 4 bases from J, the junction contained 9 bases not matched to a gene. The DNA of the CDR3 is TGTGCCAGTAGTATAGCTAACAGGGGCCGAGGCACCGGGGAGCTGTTTTTT. Its protein is CASSIANRGRGTGELFF.

V is TRBV29-1 and J is TRBJ1-5, with TRBD1 matching 9 bases. The V gene end was trimmed by 6 bases and the J gene end by 9 bases; junction bases not matched to a gene: 12. Germline assignment: CDR1 SQVTM and CDR2 ANQGSEA. The CDR3 length is 14 residues. CDR3 bases: TGCAGCGTGCTGGACAGGGGAGCGGATGGGCCCCAGCATTTT. Translated: CSVLDRGADGPQHF. Together with reference TRBV29-1 and TRBJ1-5, the CDR3 gives the full variable domain: SAVISQKPSRDICQRGTSLTIQCQVDSQVTMMFWYRQQPGQSLTLIATANQGSEATYESGFVIDKFPISRPNLTFSTLTVSNMSPEDSSIYLCSVLDRGADGPQHFGDGTRLSIL.

The chain recombines TRBV29-1 with TRBJ2-5, with D tentatively TRBD2 (6 bases). There are 14 residues in the CDR3. Trimming removed 5 bases at V and 1 base at J, with 14 bases between. The germline V gene encodes CDR1 SQVTM and CDR2 ANQGSEA. CDR3 sequence reads: CSVQHGGPQETQYF. Here the CDR3 DNA reads TGCAGCGTTCAGCACGGGGGACCCCAAGAGACCCAGTACTTC.

This rearrangement joins TRBV2 to TRBJ2-7; D is undetermined. The CDR3 has 11 amino acids. With 3 bases removed from V and 2 bases from J, the gap between germline ends came to 2 bases. CDR1 and CDR2 from the germline V gene are SNHLY and FYNNEI. Here the CDR3 reads CASSEAYEQYV. The CDR3, as DNA: TGTGCCAGCAGTGAGGCCTACGAGCAGTACGTC.

The chain is built from TRBV7-2 and TRBJ2-1; 7 positions match TRBD2. V was clipped by 4 bases and J by 10 bases; unmatched bases: 4. The CDR3 is 12 amino acids. Germline V gives CDR1 SGHTA, CDR2 FQGNSA. CDR3 sequence reads: CASSSRGGEQFF. In nucleotides, the CDR3 is TGTGCCAGCAGCTCCCGCGGGGGAGAGCAGTTCTTC. The whole variable domain, filled in from reference TRBV7-2 and TRBJ2-1, reads GAGVSQSPSNKVTEKGKDVELRCDPISGHTALYWYRQSLGQGLEFLIYFQGNSAPDKSGLPSDRFSAERTGGSVSTLTIQRTQQEDSAVYLCASSSRGGEQFFGPGTRLTVL.

This clonotype was seen just once. This chain uses TRBV14 with TRBJ2-1; D is unresolved. Germline V gives CDR1 SGHDN, CDR2 FVKESK. Between the trimmed V and J ends, which lost 0 bases and 8 bases, there was a span of 8 bases. The length of the CDR3 is 13 residues. Here the CDR3 DNA reads TGTGCCAGCAGCCAAGAGTTTAGCTATGAGCAGTTCTTC. Translated: CASSQEFSYEQFF.

The rearrangement joins TRBV7-8 to TRBJ2-1; possible D gene TRBD2, 5 bases. This CDR3 has 17 amino acids. The V gene lost 5 bases and the J gene lost 7 bases, with 24 bases spanning the gap. Germline CDR1 and CDR2: SGHVS and FQNEAQ. CDR3 protein: CASSPQTQAVRINEQFF. CDR3 sequence (DNA): TGTGCCAGCAGCCCCCAGACCCAAGCGGTGAGAATTAATGAGCAGTTCTTC.

This chain connects TRBV6-5 to TRBJ2-5; D ambiguous. The germline V gene has CDR1 MNHEY and CDR2 SVGAGI. Trimming stripped 3 bases from V and 1 base from J, with 12 bases between. The CDR3 contains 15 residues. The CDR3 nucleotides are TGTGCCAGCAGTTATGGTGAATCAACCCAAGAGACCCAGTACTTC. The encoded protein is CASSYGESTQETQYF.

The V and J genes are TRBV20-1 and TRBJ2-6; no reliable D call. Germline-derived CDR1 and CDR2 are DFQATT and SNEGSKA (reference sequence). CDR3 size: 12 residues. V lost 5 bases and J 0 bases, leaving 2 bases between the germline ends. This CDR3 is CSAPSGANVLTF. In DNA form, the CDR3 reads TGCAGTGCTCCCTCTGGGGCCAACGTCCTGACTTTC.

The V call is TRBV9, the J call TRBJ1-6, with D tentatively TRBD1 (6 bases). CDR3 length: 15 residues. CDR1 and CDR2 (germline): SGDLS, YYNGEE. Trimming stripped 5 bases from V and 3 bases from J, with 12 bases between. The CDR3 DNA follows: TGTGCCAGCAGTGCAGGGACACACTATAATTCACCCCTCCACTTT. The encoded protein is CASSAGTHYNSPLHF.

The gene calls are TRBV25-1 and TRBJ1-2, with D uncertain. The CDR3 has 13 amino acids. The germline V and J ends were trimmed by 2 bases and 2 bases, with 6 bases remaining between them. CDR1 MGHDK and CDR2 SYGVNS come from the germline V gene. The CDR3 region has the DNA TGTGCCAGCAGTGAAGGTCAGAACTATGGCTACACCTTC. It yields the protein CASSEGQNYGYTF.

The genes are TRBV28 and TRBJ1-1; D is perhaps TRBD1 (5 bases). The CDR3 is 13 amino acids. Trimming removed 7 bases from V and 4 bases from J, with 13 bases in between. CDR1 and CDR2 (germline): MDHEN, SYDVKM. CDR3 coding DNA: TGTGCCAGCACCCCAGGGTGGGCCACTGAAGCTTTCTTT. Translated: CASTPGWATEAFF.

The rearrangement uses TRBV7-9 and TRBJ2-7; a weak D match, TRBD1 (5 bases). V lost 5 bases, J lost 6 bases, and 11 bases lay in between. Germline V CDR1 and CDR2: SEHNR, FQNEAQ (reference sequence). The CDR3 has 12 residues. CDR3 in DNA: TGTGCCAGCAGCCTCCAGGGCTCCGAGCAGTACTTC. This translates into CASSLQGSEQYF. The full variable domain, completed using reference TRBV7-9 and TRBJ2-7, is DTGVSQNPRHKITKRGQNVTFRCDPISEHNRLYWYRQTLGQGPEFLTYFQNEAQLEKSRLLSDRFSAERPKGSFSTLEIQRTEQGDSAMYLCASSLQGSEQYFGPGTRLTVT.

This sequence joins TRBV20-1 and TRBJ2-4; D possibly corresponds to TRBD2 (5 bases). Germline V gene data show CDR1 as DFQATT and CDR2 as SNEGSKA (reference sequence). This CDR3 has 14 residues. Deletions cut 7 bases from V and 2 bases from J, with 15 bases between. CDR3 amino acids: CSVTTPGSKNIQYF. In DNA form, the CDR3 reads TGCAGTGTCACCACCCCGGGGTCCAAAAACATTCAGTACTTC.